A selection of T cell receptor beta chains follows, all from one sample in a study of T-cell memory formation after mild COVID-19. Via MiXCR, TCRdb re-called the 5' RACE reads, giving one row per CDR3 protein. The table shows some 190,000 distinct CDR3 sequences, with about a sixth occurring only once. Sequenced material: PBMCs or a T cell subset sorted from them (not recorded which). The receptors come from an adult woman who had mild COVID-19 (a few samples of this study predate the infection). Cell type and time point are not known. Both conserved end residues are part of each CDR3. Fields, in order: CDR3 length, D gene, V gene, clone size, J gene, CDR3 DNA, CDR3 protein. The D gene is left open where the match is weak. Some rows mark clone size as missing; the rest say once, few, many or name a class of expanded clone.

>13|.|TRBV11-2|few|TRBJ1-6
TGTGCCAGCAGCTTCTCAGGAAATTCACCCCTCCACTTT
CASSFSGNSPLHF
>13|.|TRBV12-3/TRBV12-4|many|TRBJ2-4
TGTGCCAGCAGTTTATCCTCCAAAAACATTCAGTACTTC
CASSLSSKNIQYF
>14|.|TRBV6-1|.|TRBJ2-2
TGTGCCAGCATCCACAACATTTTGTCCGGGGAGCTGTTTTTT
CASIHNILSGELFF
>14|.|TRBV5-1|.|TRBJ2-3
TGCGCCAGCAGCCCGACCGCCCTCACAGATACGCAGTATTTT
CASSPTALTDTQYF
>12|.|TRBV30|.|TRBJ1-1
TGTGCCTGGACCCCAAGGGGGACTGAAGCTTTCTTT
CAWTPRGTEAFF
>17|.|TRBV7-8|.|TRBJ1-5
TGTGCCAGCAGCCGAATGCTTGATGGGACCGGCGGCCAGCCCCAGCATTTT
CASSRMLDGTGGQPQHF
>13|.|TRBV12-3/TRBV12-4|few|TRBJ2-1
TGTGCCAGCAGTACCACTAGCAGCTATGAGCAGTTCTTC
CASSTTSSYEQFF
>12|.|TRBV9|.|TRBJ1-2
TGTGCCAGCAGCGTAGGAGGTCGGGGCTACACCTTC
CASSVGGRGYTF
>14|.|TRBV2|.|TRBJ1-1
TGTGCCAGCAGTGAAATCCCAGTTAACACTGAAGCTTTCTTT
CASSEIPVNTEAFF
>11|.|TRBV7-9|.|TRBJ2-5
TGTGCCGAAAGGGAACAAGAGACCCAGTACTTC
CAEREQETQYF
>14|TRBD2|TRBV4-2|many|TRBJ2-1
TGTGCCAGCAGCCACGGGGGGTCCTACAATGAGCAGTTCTTC
CASSHGGSYNEQFF
>16|TRBD2|TRBV7-3|.|TRBJ2-1
TGTGCCAGCAGCTTAGTCCTCACTAGCGGAGCCAATGAGCAGTTCTTC
CASSLVLTSGANEQFF
>16|.|TRBV5-1|many|TRBJ2-7
TGCGCCAGCAGCCGTCCTCCCCCTCCGGAATCGGGTCAAGAGTACTTC
CASSRPPPPESGQEYF
>15|.|TRBV6-2/TRBV6-3|few|TRBJ2-2
TGTGCCAGCAGTTACTCCCCCGCGAGATTCGGGGAGCTGTTTTTT
CASSYSPARFGELFF
>11|.|TRBV7-2|.|TRBJ1-2
TGTGCCAGCGGTCGGTACTATGGCTACACCTTC
CASGRYYGYTF
>15|TRBD1|TRBV4-3|.|TRBJ2-1
TGCGCCAGCAGCCAAGGGACAGGGGGCTACAATGAGCAGTTCTTC
CASSQGTGGYNEQFF
>12|.|TRBV7-9|few|TRBJ2-1
TGTGCCAGCAGCTCCCGGCGAGTTAGGCAGTTCTTC
CASSSRRVRQFF
>13|.|TRBV29-1|.|TRBJ2-7
TGCAGCGTTGGGAGGGATGTGTTAAGCGAGCAGTACTTC
CSVGRDVLSEQYF
>13|TRBD2|TRBV5-1|.|TRBJ2-6
TGCGCCAGCAGCCGGGGGGGGACGGACGTCCTGACTTTC
CASSRGGTDVLTF
>14|.|TRBV20-1|few|TRBJ2-7
TGCAGTGCTGAGACGGGGGACCTCTCCTACGAGCAGTACTTC
CSAETGDLSYEQYF
>13|.|TRBV5-1|.|TRBJ2-1
TGCGCCAGCAGCTTGACAGCCGGCAATGAGCAGTTCTTC
CASSLTAGNEQFF
>13|.|TRBV6-1|.|TRBJ2-1
TGTGCCAGCACCAGGGACCGGGGTAGTGAGCAGTTCTTC
CASTRDRGSEQFF
>16|.|TRBV7-8|.|TRBJ2-3
TGTGCCAGCAGCTTATTTTTACGAGCAATAGAGGATACGCAGTATTTT
CASSLFLRAIEDTQYF
>13|.|TRBV6-5|.|TRBJ1-1
TGTGCCAGCAGCCGCGGACGGAACACTGAAGCTTTCTTT
CASSRGRNTEAFF
>15|TRBD1|TRBV14|few|TRBJ2-3
TGTGCCAGCAGCCGGAACAGGGGGAGGACAGATACGCAGTATTTT
CASSRNRGRTDTQYF
>12|.|TRBV5-1|many|TRBJ2-1
TGCGCCAGCAGCTTGCAGGGGGGCGAGCAGTTCTTC
CASSLQGGEQFF
>16|.|TRBV9|many|TRBJ2-2
TGTGCCAGCAGCCTTTCCTCCAGGGTGGACACCGGGGAGCTGTTTTTT
CASSLSSRVDTGELFF
>17|TRBD2|TRBV20-1|.|TRBJ2-7
TGCAGTGCTAGAGATCGCATCCTGGCGGGAGCACCCTACGAGCAGTACTTC
CSARDRILAGAPYEQYF
>17|.|TRBV7-2|.|TRBJ2-3
TGTGCCAGCAGCTTCACGGCCGGACTGGTCTTCGGTCGGGCGCAGTATTTT
CASSFTAGLVFGRAQYF
>15|.|TRBV12-3/TRBV12-4|many|TRBJ2-7
TGTGCCAGCAGTTCCCCTAGGGGGGGCGGGTACGAGCAGTACTTC
CASSSPRGGGYEQYF
>14|.|TRBV6-2/TRBV6-3|few|TRBJ2-2
TGTGCCAGCAGTTGGGACTCAAACACCGGGGAGCTGTTTTTT
CASSWDSNTGELFF
>14|TRBD2|TRBV6-1|few|TRBJ2-5
TGTGCCAGCAGCCTTAGACTAGCAGGGGAGACCCAGTACTTC
CASSLRLAGETQYF
>14|.|TRBV25-1|few|TRBJ2-3
TGTGCCAGCAGTGAAGAGCTAGTCGCAGATACGCAGTATTTT
CASSEELVADTQYF
>16|.|TRBV3-1|few|TRBJ1-2
TGTGCCAGCAGCCCCGTCGGTATACGGGGGAACTATGGCTACACCTTC
CASSPVGIRGNYGYTF
>13|.|TRBV6-5|.|TRBJ2-7
TGTGCCAGCAGGGGTCCGGGAACCTACGAGCAGTACTTC
CASRGPGTYEQYF
>15|.|TRBV28|.|TRBJ1-2
TGTGCCAGCAGTTTAGCCGCCGGCAGCTCCTATGGCTACACCTTC
CASSLAAGSSYGYTF
>14|TRBD1|TRBV12-3/TRBV12-4|.|TRBJ1-1
TGTGCCAGCAGTTTGGACAGGCAAGCGGGTGAAGCTTTCTTT
CASSLDRQAGEAFF
>15|TRBD2|TRBV6-5|few|TRBJ2-3
TGTGCCAGCAGGAGACTAGCGGGAGTCACAGATACGCAGTATTTT
CASRRLAGVTDTQYF
>14|.|TRBV4-3|few|TRBJ1-1
TGCGCCAGCAGCCAAGGCAGATTGAACACTGAAGCTTTCTTT
CASSQGRLNTEAFF
>11|.|TRBV20-1|.|TRBJ1-2
TGCAGTGCTAGAGACAGCAATGGCTACACCTTC
CSARDSNGYTF
>15|TRBD1|TRBV11-3|.|TRBJ2-2
TGTGCCAGCGCTACCCAGGGGGCTGTAGGCGGGGAGCTGTTTTTT
CASATQGAVGGELFF
>14|.|TRBV20-1|.|TRBJ2-3
TGCAGTGCCGACGACCCGAACCGCACAGATACGCAGTATTTT
CSADDPNRTDTQYF
>19|.|TRBV4-1|few|TRBJ2-4
TGCGCCAGCAGCCAAGAATCTTTTTCGGCAGGGAATTCCAAAAACATTCAGTACTTC
CASSQESFSAGNSKNIQYF
>15|TRBD2|TRBV29-1|many|TRBJ2-2
TGCAGCGTTGGGACTAGCGGGATGAACACCGGGGAGCTGTTTTTT
CSVGTSGMNTGELFF
>15|TRBD2|TRBV2|.|TRBJ2-1
TGTGCCAGCAGTGAGCGGGGGGGACTGGGCAATGAGCAGTTCTTC
CASSERGGLGNEQFF
>14|.|TRBV5-6|few|TRBJ1-1
TGTGCCAGCAGCCCCAATACGTTTCGGACTGAAGCTTTCTTT
CASSPNTFRTEAFF
>13|.|TRBV4-2|few|TRBJ2-1
TGTGCCAGCAGCCAACCCCCTGACAATGAGCAGTTCTTC
CASSQPPDNEQFF
>14|TRBD1|TRBV18|few|TRBJ2-7
TGTGCCAGCTCCACTTCGACAGGGGGCTACGAGCAGTACTTC
CASSTSTGGYEQYF
>15|.|TRBV7-2|few|TRBJ2-1
TGTGCCAGCAGCTTTGCGCCAAGCTCCTACAATGAGCAGTTCTTC
CASSFAPSSYNEQFF
>13|.|TRBV2|few|TRBJ2-7
TGTGCCAGCAGTGAAGCCGTTAGGTACGAGCAGTACTTC
CASSEAVRYEQYF
>16|.|TRBV7-3|few|TRBJ2-3
TGTGCCAGCAGTAAAAACGGCAGGACTAAGACAGATACGCAGTATTTT
CASSKNGRTKTDTQYF
>17|.|TRBV13|.|TRBJ2-3
TGTGCCAGCAGCTCCCTTGGGACCGGGACTAGCACAGATACGCAGTATTTT
CASSSLGTGTSTDTQYF
>13|.|TRBV7-2|.|TRBJ2-1
TGTGCCAGCAGCTTATCGGGGAACAATGAGCAGTTCTTC
CASSLSGNNEQFF
>16|TRBD1|TRBV9|.|TRBJ2-2
TGTGCCAGCAGCGTATATCCAGGGGGCAGGACCGGGGAGCTGTTTTTT
CASSVYPGGRTGELFF